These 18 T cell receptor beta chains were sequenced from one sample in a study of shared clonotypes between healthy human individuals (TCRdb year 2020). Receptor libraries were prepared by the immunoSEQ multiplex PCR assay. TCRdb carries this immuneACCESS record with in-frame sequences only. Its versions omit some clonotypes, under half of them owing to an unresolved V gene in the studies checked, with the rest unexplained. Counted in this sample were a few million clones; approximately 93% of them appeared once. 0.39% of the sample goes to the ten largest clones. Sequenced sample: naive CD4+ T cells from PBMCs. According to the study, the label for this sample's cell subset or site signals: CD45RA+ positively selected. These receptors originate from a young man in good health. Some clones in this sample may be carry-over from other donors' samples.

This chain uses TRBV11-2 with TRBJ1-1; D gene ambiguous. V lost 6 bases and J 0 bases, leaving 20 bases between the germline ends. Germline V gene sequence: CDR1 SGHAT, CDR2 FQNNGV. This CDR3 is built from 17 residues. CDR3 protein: CASSKQGPRVMNTEAFF. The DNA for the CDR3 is TGTGCCAGCAGTAAGCAAGGCCCTCGCGTTATGAACACTGAAGCTTTCTTT. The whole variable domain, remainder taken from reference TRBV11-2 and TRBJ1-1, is EAGVAQSPRYKIIEKRQSVAFWCNPISGHATLYWYQQILGQGPKLLIQFQNNGVVDDSQLPKDRFSAERLKGVDSTLKIQPAKLEDSAVYLCASSKQGPRVMNTEAFFGQGTRLTVV.

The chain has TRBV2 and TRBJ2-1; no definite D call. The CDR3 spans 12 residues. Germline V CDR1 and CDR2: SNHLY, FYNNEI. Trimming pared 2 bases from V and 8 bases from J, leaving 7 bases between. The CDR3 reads CASSEPSHEQFF. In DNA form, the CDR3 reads TGTGCCAGCAGTGAACCGAGTCATGAGCAGTTCTTC.

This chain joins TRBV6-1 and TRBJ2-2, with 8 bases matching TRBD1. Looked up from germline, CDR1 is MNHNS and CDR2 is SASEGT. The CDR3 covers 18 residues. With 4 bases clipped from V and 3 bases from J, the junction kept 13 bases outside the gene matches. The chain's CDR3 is CASSGTPGQVLYTGELFF. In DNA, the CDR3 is TGTGCCAGCAGTGGTACACCGGGACAGGTCCTTTACACCGGGGAGCTGTTTTTT.

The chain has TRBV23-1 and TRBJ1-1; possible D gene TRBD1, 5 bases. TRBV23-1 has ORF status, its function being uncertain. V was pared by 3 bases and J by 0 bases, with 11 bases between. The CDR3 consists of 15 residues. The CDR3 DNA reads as TGCGCCAGCAGTCATCTCCCAGGGTTGAACACTGAAGCTTTCTTT. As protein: CASSHLPGLNTEAFF.

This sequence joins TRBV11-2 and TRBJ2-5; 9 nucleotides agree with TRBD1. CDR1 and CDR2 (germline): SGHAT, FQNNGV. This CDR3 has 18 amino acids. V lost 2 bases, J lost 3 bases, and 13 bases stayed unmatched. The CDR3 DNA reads TGTGCCAGCAGCTTACGCCGGTACAGGGGGCGATGGGAAGAGACCCAGTACTTC. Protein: CASSLRRYRGRWEETQYF.

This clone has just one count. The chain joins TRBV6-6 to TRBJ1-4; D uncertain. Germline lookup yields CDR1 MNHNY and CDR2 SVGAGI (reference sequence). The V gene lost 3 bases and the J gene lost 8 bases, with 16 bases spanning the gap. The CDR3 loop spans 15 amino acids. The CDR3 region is CASSYFPSVGEKLFF. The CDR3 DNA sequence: TGTGCCAGCAGTTATTTTCCGTCGGTTGGGGAAAAACTGTTTTTT.

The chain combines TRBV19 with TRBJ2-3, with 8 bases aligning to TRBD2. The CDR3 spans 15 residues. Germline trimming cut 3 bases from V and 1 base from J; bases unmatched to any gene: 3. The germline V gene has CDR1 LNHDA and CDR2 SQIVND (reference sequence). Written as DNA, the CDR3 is TGTGCCAGTAGTATTCTAGCGGGCCGCACAGATACGCAGTATTTT. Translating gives CASSILAGRTDTQYF.

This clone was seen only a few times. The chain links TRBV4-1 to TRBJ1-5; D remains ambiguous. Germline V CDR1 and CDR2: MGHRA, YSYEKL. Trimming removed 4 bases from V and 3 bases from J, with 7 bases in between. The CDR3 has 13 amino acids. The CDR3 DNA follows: TGCGCCAGCAGCCCAGTTCACAATCAGCCCCAGCATTTT. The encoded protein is CASSPVHNQPQHF.

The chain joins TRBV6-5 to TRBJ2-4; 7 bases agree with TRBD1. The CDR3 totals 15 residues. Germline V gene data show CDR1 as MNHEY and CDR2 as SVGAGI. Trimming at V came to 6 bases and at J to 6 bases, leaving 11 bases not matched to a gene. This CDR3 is CASRNTDRVGNIQYF. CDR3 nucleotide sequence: TGTGCCAGCAGGAATACCGACAGGGTTGGAAACATTCAGTACTTC.

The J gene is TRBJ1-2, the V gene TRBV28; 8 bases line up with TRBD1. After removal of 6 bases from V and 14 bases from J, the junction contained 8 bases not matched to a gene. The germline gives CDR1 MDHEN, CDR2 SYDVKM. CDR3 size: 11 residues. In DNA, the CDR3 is TGTGCCAGCAGCCGGACAGGGAGCGGGACCTTC. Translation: CASSRTGSGTF.

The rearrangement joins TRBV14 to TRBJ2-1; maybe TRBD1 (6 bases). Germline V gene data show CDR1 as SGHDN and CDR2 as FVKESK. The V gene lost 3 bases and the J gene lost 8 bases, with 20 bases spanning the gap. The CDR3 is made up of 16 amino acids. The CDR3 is CASSQMFGGPGHEQFF. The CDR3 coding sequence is TGTGCCAGCAGCCAGATGTTTGGGGGCCCGGGCCATGAGCAGTTCTTC. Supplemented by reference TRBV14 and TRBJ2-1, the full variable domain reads EAGVTQFPSHSVIEKGQTVTLRCDPISGHDNLYWYRRVMGKEIKFLLHFVKESKQDESGMPNNRFLAERTGGTYSTLKVQPAELEDSGVYFCASSQMFGGPGHEQFFGPGTRLTVL.

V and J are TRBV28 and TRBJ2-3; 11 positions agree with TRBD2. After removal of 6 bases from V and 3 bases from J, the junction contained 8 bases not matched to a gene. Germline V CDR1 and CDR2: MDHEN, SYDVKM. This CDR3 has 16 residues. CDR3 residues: CASRATSGSKTDTQYF. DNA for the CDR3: TGTGCCAGCAGAGCTACTAGCGGGAGTAAGACAGATACGCAGTATTTT.

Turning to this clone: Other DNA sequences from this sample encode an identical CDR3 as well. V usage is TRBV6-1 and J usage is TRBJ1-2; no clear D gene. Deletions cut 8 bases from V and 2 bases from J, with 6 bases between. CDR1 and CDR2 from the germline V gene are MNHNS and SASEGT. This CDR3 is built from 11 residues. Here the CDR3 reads CASSENYGYTF. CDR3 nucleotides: TGTGCCAGCTCAGAGAACTATGGCTACACCTTC.

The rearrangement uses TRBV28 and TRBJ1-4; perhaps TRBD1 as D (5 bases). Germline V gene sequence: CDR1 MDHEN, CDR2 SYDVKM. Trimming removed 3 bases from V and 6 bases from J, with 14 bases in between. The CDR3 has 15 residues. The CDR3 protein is CASSFMGRGDEKLFF. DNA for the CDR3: TGTGCCAGCAGTTTTATGGGGCGCGGGGATGAAAAACTGTTTTTT. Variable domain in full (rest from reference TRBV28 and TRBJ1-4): DVKVTQSSRYLVKRTGEKVFLECVQDMDHENMFWYRQDPGLGLRLIYFSYDVKMKEKGDIPEGYSVSREKKERFSLILESASTNQTSMYLCASSFMGRGDEKLFFGSGTQLSVL.

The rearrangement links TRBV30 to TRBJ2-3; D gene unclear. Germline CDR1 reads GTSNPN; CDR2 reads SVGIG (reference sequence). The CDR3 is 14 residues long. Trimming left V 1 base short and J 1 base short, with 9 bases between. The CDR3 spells CAWSAQPRTDTQYF. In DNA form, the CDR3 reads TGTGCCTGGAGTGCGCAACCCCGCACAGATACGCAGTATTTT.

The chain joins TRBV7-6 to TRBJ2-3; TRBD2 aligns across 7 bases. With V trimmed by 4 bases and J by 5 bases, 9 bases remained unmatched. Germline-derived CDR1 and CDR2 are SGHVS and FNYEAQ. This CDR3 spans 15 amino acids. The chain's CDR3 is CASSSLQIAGDTQYF. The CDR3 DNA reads TGTGCCAGCAGCTCACTACAGATAGCGGGAGATACGCAGTATTTT.

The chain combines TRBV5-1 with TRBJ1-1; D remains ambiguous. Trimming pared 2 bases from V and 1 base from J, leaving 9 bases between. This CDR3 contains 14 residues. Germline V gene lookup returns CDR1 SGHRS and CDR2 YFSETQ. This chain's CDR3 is CASSFVGSNTEAFF. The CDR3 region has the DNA TGCGCCAGCAGCTTTGTCGGGTCGAACACTGAAGCTTTCTTT.

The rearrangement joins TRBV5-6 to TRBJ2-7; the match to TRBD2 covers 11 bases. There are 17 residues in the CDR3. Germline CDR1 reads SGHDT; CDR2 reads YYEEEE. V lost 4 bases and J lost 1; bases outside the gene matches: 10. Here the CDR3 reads CASSVRGTSGSSYEQYF. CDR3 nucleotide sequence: TGTGCCAGCAGCGTCAGGGGTACTAGCGGGAGTTCCTACGAGCAGTACTTC.